The following is a T cell receptor (beta chain) sequence with its context. The sample originates from a study of blood T cell repertoires in COVID-19. The method was immunoSEQ multiplex PCR; TCRdb's version includes in-frame clones alone and lacks a portion of them. The sample yields 70,000 or so clones, about 70% seen once. V was pared by 4 bases and J by 5 bases, with 2 bases of the junction left unmatched. Germline V CDR1 and CDR2: SGHDT, YYEEEE. The CDR3 sequence is 14 residues long. The TCR was taken from a woman between 65 and 79 years old with acute or convalescent COVID-19. The V gene is TRBV5-6, the J gene TRBJ1-6, with TRBD1 identical over 8 bases. The material sequenced was peripheral blood. The DNA for the CDR3 is TGTGCCAGCAGCCTACAGGGGGATAATTCACCCCTCCACTTT. It specifies CASSLQGDNSPLHF.